This TCR beta chain was recovered during a study of cytomegalovirus exposure and HLA in healthy donors. Study outcomes and limitations: The study had only CMV serostatus as immune exposure information.

As to this clone: Its matching antigen is unknown.

A multiplex PCR was run with 60 Vbeta primers and 13 Jbeta primers. Assay: immunoSEQ multiplex PCR; the TCRdb copy retains only in-frame clones and omits some. This repertoire includes some 120,000 clones. Material: PBMCs. The TCR originated in a man between 40 and 49 years old in good health and CMV-seronegative.

This CDR3 is CASSQEYPGWVGYTF. The CDR3 nucleotides read TGCGCCAGCAGCCAAGAATATCCAGGGTGGGTTGGCTACACCTTC. The V gene is TRBV4-1, the J gene TRBJ1-2, with TRBD1 as a possible D gene (5 bases). CDR1 is MGHRA and CDR2 is YSYEKL in the germline V gene. Trimming pared 0 bases from V and 7 bases from J, leaving 15 bases between. CDR3 size: 15 residues.